This entry is about one T cell receptor beta chain. Its antigen is not identified. This sample is part of a study of T cell repertoires in cytomegalovirus infection. Per germline, CDR1 SEHNR and CDR2 FQNEAQ (reference sequence). Trimming at V came to 3 bases and at J to 9 bases, leaving 6 bases not matched to a gene. The CDR3 length is 15 residues. Each CDR3 protein is one row after TCRdb ran MiXCR on the reads. Among about 770,000 distinct CDR3 sequences listed, 25% to 30% were seen once. Study-level points and caveats: CMV-specific HLA-C-restricted TCR beta clonotypes dominated the ex vivo response.

The source was cultured CD8+ T cells from PBMCs, collected from culture after CMV antigen stimulation. The V call is TRBV7-9, the J call TRBJ2-1; TRBD2 aligns across 12 bases. This clonotype originated in a human donor in good health (CMV status not recorded). Some clones in this sample may be carry-over from other donors' samples. The CDR3 loop reads CASSFLAGGRVEQFF. CDR3 coding DNA: TGTGCCAGCAGCTTTCTAGCGGGGGGGCGGGTTGAGCAGTTCTTC.